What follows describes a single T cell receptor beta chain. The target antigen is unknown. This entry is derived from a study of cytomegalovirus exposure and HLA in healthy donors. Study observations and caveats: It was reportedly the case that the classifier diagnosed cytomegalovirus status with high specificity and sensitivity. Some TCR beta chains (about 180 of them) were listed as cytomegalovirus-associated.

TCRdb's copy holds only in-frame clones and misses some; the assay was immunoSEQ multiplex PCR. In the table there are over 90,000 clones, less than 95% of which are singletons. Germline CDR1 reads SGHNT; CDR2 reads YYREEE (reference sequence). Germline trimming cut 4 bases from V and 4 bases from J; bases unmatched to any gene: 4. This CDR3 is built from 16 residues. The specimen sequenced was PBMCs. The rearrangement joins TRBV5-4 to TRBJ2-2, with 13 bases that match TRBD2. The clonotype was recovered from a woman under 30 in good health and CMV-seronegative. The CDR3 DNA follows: TGTGCCAGCAGCCGGGGACTAGCGGGGAGCACCGGGGAGCTGTTTTTT. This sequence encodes CASSRGLAGSTGELFF.